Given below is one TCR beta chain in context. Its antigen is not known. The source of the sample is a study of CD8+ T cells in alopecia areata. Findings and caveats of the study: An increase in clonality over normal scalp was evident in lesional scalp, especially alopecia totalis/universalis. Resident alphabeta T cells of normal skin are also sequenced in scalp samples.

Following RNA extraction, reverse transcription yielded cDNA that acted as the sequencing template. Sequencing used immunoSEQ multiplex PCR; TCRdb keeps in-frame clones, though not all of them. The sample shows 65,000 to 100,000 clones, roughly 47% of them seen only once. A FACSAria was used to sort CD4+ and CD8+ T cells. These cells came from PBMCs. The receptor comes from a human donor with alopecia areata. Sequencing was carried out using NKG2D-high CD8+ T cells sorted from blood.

CDR3 loop: CASRGRLAGDEQYF. DNA of the CDR3: TGTGCCAGCCGAGGTCGATTAGCGGGAGACGAGCAGTACTTC. The J gene is TRBJ2-7, the V gene TRBV27, with 9 bases identical to TRBD2. This CDR3 is 14 amino acids long. The ends lost 8 bases at V and 5 bases at J; junction bases unmatched: 10. Germline V CDR1 and CDR2: MNHEY, SMNVEV (reference sequence).